These T cell receptor beta chains were read from a single sample in a study of blood T cell repertoires in COVID-19. Some clones are missing from TCRdb's copy, which holds only in-frame ones; the method was immunoSEQ multiplex PCR. The sample yields roughly 150,000 clones, approximately 91% seen once. Specimen: peripheral blood. The receptors were gathered from a young man with COVID-19, enrolled during active disease. The CDR3 runs from the conserved cysteine through the conserved F or W. D genes are given only for firm matches. Some rows have no size entry. The others give once, few or many, or a class for an expanded clone.

abundance: -
v_gene: TRBV5-8
j_gene: TRBJ2-2
d_gene: TRBD1
CDR3aa: CASTIPWGQGFTGELFF
CDR3nt: TGTGCCAGCACCATCCCCTGGGGACAGGGCTTCACCGGGGAGCTGTTTTTT

abundance: -
v_gene: TRBV27
j_gene: TRBJ2-2
d_gene: TRBD2
CDR3aa: CASSFSGRALHWNTGELFF
CDR3nt: TGTGCCAGCAGTTTTAGCGGGAGGGCCCTACATTGGAACACCGGGGAGCTGTTTTTT

abundance: -
v_gene: TRBV15
j_gene: TRBJ2-7
d_gene: TRBD1
CDR3aa: CATGYRGYEQYF
CDR3nt: TGTGCCACCGGGTACAGGGGCTACGAGCAGTACTTC

abundance: -
v_gene: TRBV6-4
j_gene: TRBJ2-1
d_gene: TRBD2
CDR3aa: CASSDSGTSGGYNEQFF
CDR3nt: TGTGCCAGCAGTGACTCGGGAACTAGCGGGGGTTACAATGAGCAGTTCTTC

abundance: -
v_gene: TRBV25-1
j_gene: TRBJ2-3
d_gene: TRBD1
CDR3aa: CASSDDRGLIDTQYF
CDR3nt: TGTGCCAGCAGTGACGACAGGGGGCTCATAGATACGCAGTATTTT

abundance: -
v_gene: TRBV7-2
j_gene: TRBJ1-4
d_gene: -
CDR3aa: CASSSGAAGANEKLFF
CDR3nt: TGTGCCAGCAGCTCGGGAGCCGCTGGGGCTAATGAAAAACTGTTTTTT

abundance: -
v_gene: TRBV18
j_gene: TRBJ1-1
d_gene: -
CDR3aa: CASSPGQGEAFF
CDR3nt: TGTGCCAGCTCACCAGGGCAGGGAGAAGCTTTCTTT

abundance: -
v_gene: TRBV7-2
j_gene: TRBJ2-4
d_gene: TRBD2
CDR3aa: CASSFRGSGIGNIQYF
CDR3nt: TGTGCCAGCAGCTTCCGCGGGAGTGGTATCGGGAACATTCAGTACTTC

abundance: once
v_gene: TRBV10-3
j_gene: TRBJ2-1
d_gene: TRBD2
CDR3aa: CAVGSGRAGNEQFF
CDR3nt: TGTGCCGTCGGAAGCGGGAGGGCCGGGAATGAGCAGTTCTTC

abundance: once
v_gene: TRBV19
j_gene: TRBJ1-1
d_gene: -
CDR3aa: CASTRGVVTEAFF
CDR3nt: TGTGCCAGTACCCGGGGAGTGGTGACTGAAGCTTTCTTT

abundance: -
v_gene: TRBV4-1
j_gene: TRBJ2-5
d_gene: TRBD1
CDR3aa: CASSHEGQGRDTQYF
CDR3nt: TGCGCCAGCAGCCATGAGGGACAGGGAAGAGATACCCAGTACTTC

abundance: -
v_gene: TRBV4-3
j_gene: TRBJ1-2
d_gene: -
CDR3aa: CASSDYNYGYTF
CDR3nt: TGCGCCAGCAGCGACTATAACTATGGCTACACCTTC

abundance: -
v_gene: TRBV27
j_gene: TRBJ1-6
d_gene: -
CDR3aa: CASSLQNRSNSPLHF
CDR3nt: TGTGCCAGCAGTTTACAGAACCGATCAAATTCACCCCTCCACTTT

abundance: once
v_gene: TRBV6-6
j_gene: TRBJ2-7
d_gene: -
CDR3aa: CASFGVAPYEQYF
CDR3nt: TGTGCCAGCTTCGGAGTTGCGCCCTACGAGCAGTACTTC

abundance: -
v_gene: TRBV7-9
j_gene: TRBJ2-7
d_gene: -
CDR3aa: CASSVAPRGSYEQYF
CDR3nt: TGTGCCAGCAGCGTAGCTCCTCGGGGCTCCTACGAGCAGTACTTC

abundance: -
v_gene: TRBV25-1
j_gene: TRBJ2-7
d_gene: TRBD2
CDR3aa: CASSVSSGFHEQYF
CDR3nt: TGTGCCAGCAGTGTCTCTAGCGGGTTCCACGAGCAGTACTTC

abundance: -
v_gene: TRBV6-2/TRBV6-3
j_gene: TRBJ2-3
d_gene: TRBD1
CDR3aa: CASSRTGAVGTDTQYF
CDR3nt: TGTGCCAGCAGCAGGACAGGGGCGGTGGGCACAGATACGCAGTATTTT

abundance: -
v_gene: TRBV5-8
j_gene: TRBJ2-2
d_gene: TRBD1
CDR3aa: CASTLDRGSRALGELFF
CDR3nt: TGTGCCAGCACTCTGGACAGGGGAAGCAGAGCTCTCGGGGAGCTGTTTTTT

abundance: -
v_gene: TRBV24-1
j_gene: TRBJ2-1
d_gene: TRBD2
CDR3aa: CATSDFRAKGTSGKNEQFF
CDR3nt: TGTGCCACCAGTGATTTCCGGGCAAAGGGGACTAGCGGGAAAAATGAGCAGTTCTTC

abundance: -
v_gene: TRBV30
j_gene: TRBJ1-5
d_gene: -
CDR3aa: CAWQAGGNQPQHF
CDR3nt: TGTGCCTGGCAAGCAGGGGGCAATCAGCCCCAGCATTTT

abundance: -
v_gene: TRBV30
j_gene: TRBJ1-6
d_gene: TRBD1
CDR3aa: CAWRAPGTGVAYNSPLHF
CDR3nt: TGTGCCTGGCGGGCCCCCGGGACAGGGGTCGCCTATAATTCACCCCTCCACTTT

abundance: -
v_gene: TRBV13
j_gene: TRBJ2-1
d_gene: TRBD2
CDR3aa: CASSLGAGGANEQFF
CDR3nt: TGTGCCAGCAGCTTAGGAGCGGGAGGAGCGAATGAGCAGTTCTTC

abundance: -
v_gene: TRBV5-8
j_gene: TRBJ2-6
d_gene: TRBD1
CDR3aa: CASSARDRSTNVLTF
CDR3nt: TGTGCCAGCAGCGCCCGGGACAGATCAACCAACGTCCTGACTTTC

abundance: -
v_gene: TRBV27
j_gene: TRBJ2-2
d_gene: -
CDR3aa: CASSWPYTGELFF
CDR3nt: TGTGCCAGCAGTTGGCCTTACACCGGGGAGCTGTTTTTT

abundance: -
v_gene: TRBV27
j_gene: TRBJ2-1
d_gene: -
CDR3aa: CASSTGGNTYNEQFF
CDR3nt: TGTGCCAGCTCGACGGGGGGCAATACCTACAATGAGCAGTTCTTC

abundance: -
v_gene: TRBV6-4
j_gene: TRBJ2-4
d_gene: TRBD2
CDR3aa: CASSDSRELAGLLAKNIQYF
CDR3nt: TGTGCCAGCAGTGACTCGAGGGAACTAGCGGGGTTACTAGCCAAAAACATTCAGTACTTC

abundance: -
v_gene: TRBV7-2
j_gene: TRBJ2-7
d_gene: TRBD2
CDR3aa: CASSLSSGRTSYEQYF
CDR3nt: TGTGCCAGCAGCTTATCCAGCGGGAGGACTTCCTACGAGCAGTACTTC